This TCR beta chain was sequenced during a study of beta chain features in type 1 diabetes. Background on the study: Patient and healthy donor groups were alike in age, gender and cell yields.

Study outcomes and limitations: Shortening of TCRB CDR3s, moderate but significant, appeared in all four CD4+ subsets of Type 1 diabetes patients.

Every donor had blood drawn once into heparin, approximately 0.11 L on average. CDR1 and CDR2 from the germline V gene are SGHRS and YFSETQ. The CDR3 is 17 amino acids. V lost 4 bases, J lost 1 base, and 20 bases lay in between. cDNA synthesis used the whole RNA isolate, giving expressed TCRB sequences. TCRdb keeps only in-frame clones here, not all; method: immunoSEQ multiplex PCR. This sample yields over 65,000 clones, of which 25% to 35% are seen a single time; about 0.42% belongs to the top ten. Points on this clone: Antigen specificity is unknown.

Sequencing input: stem cell memory CD4+ T cells from blood. This chain joins TRBV5-1 and TRBJ1-1; D unresolved. This sequence originates from a woman aged 18-35 years in good health. The CDR3 here is CASSETPPGHGNTEAFF. The CDR3 bases are TGCGCCAGCAGCGAAACCCCACCAGGCCATGGGAACACTGAAGCTTTCTTT.